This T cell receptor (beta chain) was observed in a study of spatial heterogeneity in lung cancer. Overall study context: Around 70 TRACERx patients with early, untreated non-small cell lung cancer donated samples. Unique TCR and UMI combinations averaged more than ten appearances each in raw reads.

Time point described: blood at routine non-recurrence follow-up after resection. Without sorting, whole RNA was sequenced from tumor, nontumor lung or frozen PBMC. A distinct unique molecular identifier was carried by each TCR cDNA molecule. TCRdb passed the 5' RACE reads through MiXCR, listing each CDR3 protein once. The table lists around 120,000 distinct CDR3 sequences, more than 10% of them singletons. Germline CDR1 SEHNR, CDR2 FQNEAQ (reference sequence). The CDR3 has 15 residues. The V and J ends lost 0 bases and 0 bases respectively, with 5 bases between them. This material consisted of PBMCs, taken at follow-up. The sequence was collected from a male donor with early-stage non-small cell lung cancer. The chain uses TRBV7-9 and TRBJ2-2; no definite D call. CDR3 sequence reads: CASSLATANTGELFF. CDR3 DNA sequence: TGTGCCAGCAGCTTAGCCACAGCGAACACCGGGGAGCTGTTTTTT.